The 8 T cell receptor beta chains in this list originate from one sample, sequenced in a study of T cells in Graves' hyperthyroidism and ophthalmopathy. There were TCR beta CDR3 regions amplified from RNA transcripts. A set of HTBI primers served as the primers for a first-round RT-PCR of the TCR CDR3. Using its own MiXCR run on the multiplex PCR reads, TCRdb lists one record per CDR3 protein. The profile shows about 360,000 distinct CDR3 sequences, around 25% of them singletons. Input material: blood. The source is a man between 45 and 60 years old with Graves' hyperthyroidism.

This clonotype was observed at least ten times. The CDR3 is CASSFTSGSGNEQFF. DNA for the CDR3: TGTGCCAGCAGCTTCACTAGCGGGAGTGGCAATGAGCAGTTCTTC. This rearrangement joins TRBV7-8 to TRBJ2-1; 11 positions agree with TRBD2. CDR1 and CDR2 from the germline V gene are SGHVS and FQNEAQ. V dropped 3 bases and J dropped 6; count of bases not matched to a gene: 4. This CDR3 is 15 amino acids long.

This clonotype came up a few times. The rearrangement joins TRBV12-3 or TRBV12-4 to TRBJ2-3, with D tentatively TRBD2 (7 bases). V was trimmed by 6 bases and J by 3 bases, leaving 19 bases between them. The CDR3 has 16 residues. The CDR3 sequence is CASSPGAGRHTDTQYF. The DNA for the CDR3 is TGTGCCAGCAGCCCGGGGGCCGGGAGGCATACAGATACGCAGTATTTT.

The chain carries TRBV7-6 and TRBJ2-1, with D maybe TRBD2 (6 bases). CDR1 and CDR2 from the germline V gene are SGHVS and FNYEAQ. The CDR3 length is 12 residues. The germline V and J ends were trimmed by 4 bases and 12 bases, with 13 bases remaining between them. The CDR3 is CASSSAGTPQFF. The CDR3 DNA reads TGTGCCAGCAGCTCCGCCGGGACTCCGCAGTTCTTC.

This clonotype was seen more than once but under ten times. Just one base apart from a much larger clone, this may be a read error. The rearrangement joins TRBV14 to TRBJ2-3, with unresolved D. Trimming removed 3 bases at V and 1 base at J, with 5 bases between. CDR1 is SGHDN, CDR2 FVKESK, per germline. CDR3 length equals 13 residues. Written as DNA, the CDR3 is TGTGCCAGCAGCCATTGGGGCACAGATACGCAGTATTTT. Translation: CASSHWGTDTQYF.

This clonotype occurred many times. V usage is TRBV6-2 or TRBV6-3 and J usage is TRBJ2-5; no firm D call. Germline V lookup: CDR1 MNHEY, CDR2 SVGEGT. CDR3 size: 12 residues. V shed 4 bases and J shed 2 bases, with 5 bases lying between them. As DNA, the CDR3 is TGTGCCAGCAGTTCCGCGCAAGAGACCCAGTACTTC. The encoded protein is CASSSAQETQYF.

The chain has TRBV20-1 and TRBJ2-7, with 11 nucleotides matching TRBD2. V lost 0 bases to trimming and J lost 4 bases; unmatched junction nucleotides: 8. The CDR3 has 16 amino acids. From germline, CDR1 is DFQATT and CDR2 SNEGSKA (reference sequence). CDR3 nucleotides: TGCAGTGCTAGAGATGCGGCTAGCGGGAGGTCGTACGAGCAGTACTTC. It encodes CSARDAASGRSYEQYF.

This clonotype was observed many times. The gene calls are TRBV7-9 and TRBJ2-7, with D perhaps matching TRBD1 (5 bases). The length of the CDR3 is 14 residues. V shed 1 base and J shed 5 bases, with 12 bases lying between them. CDR1 SEHNR and CDR2 FQNEAQ come from the germline V gene (reference sequence). CDR3 nucleotides: TGTGCCAGCAGCTTAGGGGTCAGGGCCGACGAGCAGTACTTC. Its translation is CASSLGVRADEQYF.

This clonotype was picked up many times. J is TRBJ1-1 and V is TRBV10-3; D gene uncertain. The V gene's germline CDR1 is ENHRY and CDR2 SYGVKD. The CDR3 totals 15 residues. V dropped 0 bases and J dropped 0 bases, with 8 bases sitting between them. Here the CDR3 reads CAISESTVLNTEAFF. For the CDR3, the DNA is TGTGCCATCAGTGAGTCGACGGTGTTGAACACTGAAGCTTTCTTT.